This T cell receptor beta chain was observed in a study of blood T cell repertoires in COVID-19. Background on the study: T cells, B-cell-depleted T cells, or PBMCs supplied cDNA or gDNA.

Those enrolled in Seattle joined during active infection and were followed longitudinally afterward. Study processing details: By means of reference gene primer amplification, nucleated cell counts were estimated. Data came from immunoSEQ multiplex PCR; TCRdb stores just in-frame clones and leaves some out. From that table come the V and J calls and clone size; the DNA was used to work out D and trimming. The sample holds 150,000 to 200,000 clones; roughly 82% are singletons and the top ten take approximately 7.8%. Germline assignment: CDR1 SGHRS and CDR2 YFSETQ. The CDR3 length is 13 residues. V was clipped by 7 bases and J by 1 base, with 8 bases between them. This clone was found once.

Sequencing was carried out using peripheral blood. The receptor comes from a woman aged 55-70 years with COVID-19, enrolled during active disease. The V gene is TRBV5-1, the J gene TRBJ2-2; D call uncertain. The CDR3 protein is CASRPGNTGELFF. CDR3 nucleotides: TGCGCCAGCCGTCCGGGGAACACCGGGGAGCTGTTTTTT.